This paragraph reports one T cell receptor beta chain. In this sample, this clonotype turned up many times. The antigen this receptor binds is unknown. No clone much larger than this one lies a single base away; base qualities are absent. The data belong to a study of human T cells and chemical hapten exposure (TCRdb year 2021). As for the study more broadly: For sensitization, 2% DPC in acetone was applied to a 2 cm by 2 cm area of upper inner arm skin. Weekly therapeutic DPC doses were additionally applied to the scalp of patients throughout the roughly 23-week study period. Patch testing on the upper back used Finn chambers containing 0.01% DPC, with scoring done after 6 days according to International Contact Dermatitis Research Group standards. Alopecia areata with under or over 50% scalp involvement, alopecia totalis and alopecia universalis were represented in the patient cohort, which was mostly female. Libraries were pooled for sequencing, and variation in per-sample TCR yields was attributed mainly to small differences in library volumes within the pool. The study tracked peripheral blood TCR repertoire changes in vivo during primary and secondary sensitization to the hapten diphenylcyclopropenone (DPC) in alopecia patients. Patient blood was sampled pre-sensitization (week 0) and at 2, 6 and about 24 weeks after DPC sensitization. Blood for TCR sequencing was provided by twenty-nine alopecia patients at one to four time points (pre-sensitization, 2, 6 and 24 weeks).

Preparation of the library involved RACE. TCRdb lists the instrument as NextSeq 500. Library preparation attached unique molecular identifiers to individual cDNA molecules for quantitative, reproducible TCR counting. From each blood RNA sample, both TCR alpha and TCR beta chains were sequenced. The paper's processing steps were these. A median of about 87,000 TCRs per sample was observed, with a range of roughly 23,224 to 700,000. V, J and CDR3 annotation of the TCR reads was performed with the Decombinator software suite. To make PS versus PT1 abundance plots, every sample was subsampled to the same number of TCRs (28,000). Expanded TCRs were defined as absent before sensitization and observed at least eight times at the 2-week time point. Through fastp at Q25 and MiXCR, TCRdb rebuilt clones from the public reads, retaining in-frame beta chains. Every distinct CDR3 protein forms one entry, paired with its most common genes and DNA. None of the V and J calls come from the authors' own analysis; TCRdb made them. The sample contains fewer than 100,000 distinct CDR3 sequences, 11% of them found a single time. The top ten constitute 1.6% of the sample.

The time point tag for this specimen amounts to: patch test 2, 6 weeks after DPC sensitization. What this sample's treatment or condition label stands for: therapeutic diphenylcyclopropenone sensitization with weekly scalp DPC. At each patch-test visit, blood was drawn before the patch test was applied. Patients were eligible if aged 18 to 70, diagnosed with alopecia and judged suitable for DPC therapy, and pregnant patients were excluded. Unfractionated whole blood was collected in Tempus Blood RNA tubes, and total RNA was extracted from that blood. The study at large found these results: Because all patients had alopecia, a presumed autoimmune disease, the immune response of the patients might differ from that of healthy individuals. Expanded TCRs formed significantly more large CDR3 similarity clusters than pre-sensitization or healthy control sets, consistent with antigen-driven responses. Repeated subsampling changed both the strength of the expansion versus patch-test correlation and the threshold at which that correlation became significant. The number of PT1 expanded TCRs positively correlated with patch test score, significant at thresholds 8, 16 and 32 but not 4. No change with DPC sensitization was found in the number of TCRs above 1 in 1000 frequency, and no evidence of global repertoire structure alterations was found.

This clonotype originated in a man aged 18 to 35 with alopecia areata. Some clones in this sample may be carry-over from other donors' samples. Sample: whole blood, taken in connection with sensitization to the hapten diphenylcyclopropenone (DPC).

The CDR3 protein sequence reads: CAISESLDQPQHF. The nucleotides read TGTGCCATCAGTGAGTCTTTGGATCAGCCCCAGCATTTT. The V gene is TRBV10-3 and the J gene is TRBJ1-5; the D gene lacks a confident call. The germline V gene encodes CDR1 ENHRY and CDR2 SYGVKD. The CDR3 holds 13 amino acids from the cysteine to the phenylalanine. Of all the DNA, just the CDR3 is kept, 39 bases in frame from base 1. Trimming costs V 0 bases and J 5 bases, and their ends lie 5 bases apart.